This TCR beta chain is from a study of shared clonotypes between healthy human individuals. Germline V gene data show CDR1 as LNHDA and CDR2 as SQIVND (reference sequence). This CDR3 has 13 amino acids. V lost 2 bases and J lost 5, with 10 bases in between. Data came from immunoSEQ multiplex PCR; TCRdb stores just in-frame clones and leaves some out. Of about 1.1 million clones listed, about 84% are singletons. This clone was recorded many times. V gene TRBV19 combines with J gene TRBJ2-7; perhaps TRBD1 as D (6 bases). Sequencing input: memory CD4+ T cells from PBMCs. Subset described: CD45RA-negative fraction. The sequence derives from a man between 18 and 35 years old in good health. Some clones in this sample may be carry-over from other donors' samples. DNA for the CDR3: TGTGCCAGTAGTATAAGACAGGAGGACGAGCAGTACTTC. As protein: CASSIRQEDEQYF. Variable domain in full (rest from reference TRBV19 and TRBJ2-7): DGGITQSPKYLFRKEGQNVTLSCEQNLNHDAMYWYRQDPGQGLRLIYYSQIVNDFQKGDIAEGYSVSREKKESFPLTVTSAQKNPTAFYLCASSIRQEDEQYFGPGTRLTVT.